This T cell receptor beta chain was recorded in a study of OX40 agonist ivuxolimab in advanced cancers. The protocol was immunoSEQ multiplex PCR, while the TCRdb copy is restricted to in-frame clones and leaves out a portion. The sample includes about 61,000 clones, 80% to 85% of them seen just once. The CDR3 spans 13 residues. Trimming took off 5 bases at V and 8 bases at J, with 14 bases between the two ends. From germline, CDR1 is MGHDK and CDR2 SYGVNS. The starting material was CD4+ or CD8+ T cells sorted from blood, obtained in a trial of the OX40 agonist ivuxolimab. This clonotype was sampled from an adult with an advanced solid tumor such as melanoma, head and neck, liver or kidney cancer. J is TRBJ2-3 and V is TRBV25-1, with a weak D call TRBD2 (5 bases). The CDR3 DNA reads as TGTGCCAGCAGTCAAGACCGGGGTGGTACGCAGTATTTT. Protein product: CASSQDRGGTQYF.